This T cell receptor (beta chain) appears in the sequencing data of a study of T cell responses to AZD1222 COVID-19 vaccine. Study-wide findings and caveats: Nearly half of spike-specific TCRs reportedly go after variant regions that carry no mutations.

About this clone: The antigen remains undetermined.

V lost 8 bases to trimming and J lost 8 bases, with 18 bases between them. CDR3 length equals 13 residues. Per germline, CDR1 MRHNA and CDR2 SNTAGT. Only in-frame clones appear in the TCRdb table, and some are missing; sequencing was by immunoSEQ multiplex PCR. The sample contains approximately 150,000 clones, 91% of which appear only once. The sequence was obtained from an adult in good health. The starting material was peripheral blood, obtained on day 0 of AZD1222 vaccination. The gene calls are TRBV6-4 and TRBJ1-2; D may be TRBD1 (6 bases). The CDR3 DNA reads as TGTGCCAGCTATTCTACAGGGAGGCGAGGCTACACCTTC. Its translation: CASYSTGRRGYTF.